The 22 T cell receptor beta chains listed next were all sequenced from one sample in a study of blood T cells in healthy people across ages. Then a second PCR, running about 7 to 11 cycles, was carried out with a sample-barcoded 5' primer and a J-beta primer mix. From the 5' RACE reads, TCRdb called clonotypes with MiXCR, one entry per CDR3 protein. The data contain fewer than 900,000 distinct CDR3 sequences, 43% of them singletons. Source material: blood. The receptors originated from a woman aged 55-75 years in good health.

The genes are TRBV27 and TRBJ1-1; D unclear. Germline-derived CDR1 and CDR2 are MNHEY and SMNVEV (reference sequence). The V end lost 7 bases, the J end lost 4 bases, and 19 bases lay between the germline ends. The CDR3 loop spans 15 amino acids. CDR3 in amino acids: CASTHGSALGTEAFF. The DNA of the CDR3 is TGTGCCAGCACGCATGGGTCGGCCTTGGGCACTGAAGCTTTCTTT.

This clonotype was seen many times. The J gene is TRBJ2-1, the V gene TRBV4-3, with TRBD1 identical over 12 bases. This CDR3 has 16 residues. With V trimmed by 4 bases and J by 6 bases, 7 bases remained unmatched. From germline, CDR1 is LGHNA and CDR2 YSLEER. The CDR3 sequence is CASSLGGGQGANEQFF. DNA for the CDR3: TGCGCCAGCAGCCTCGGGGGGGGACAGGGGGCCAATGAGCAGTTCTTC.

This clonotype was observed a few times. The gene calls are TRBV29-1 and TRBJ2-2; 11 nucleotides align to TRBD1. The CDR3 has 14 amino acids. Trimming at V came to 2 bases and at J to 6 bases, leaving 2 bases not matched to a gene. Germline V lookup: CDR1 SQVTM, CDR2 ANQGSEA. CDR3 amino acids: CSVEPGQGAGELFF. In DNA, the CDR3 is TGCAGCGTTGAACCGGGACAGGGGGCCGGGGAGCTGTTTTTT.

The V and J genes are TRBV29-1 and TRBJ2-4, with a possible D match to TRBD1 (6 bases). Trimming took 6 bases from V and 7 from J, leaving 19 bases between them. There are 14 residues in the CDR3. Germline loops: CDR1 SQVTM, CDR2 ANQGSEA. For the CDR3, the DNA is TGCAGCGTAAAAGAGGCAGGGGTAACGAACATTCAGTACTTC. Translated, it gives CSVKEAGVTNIQYF.

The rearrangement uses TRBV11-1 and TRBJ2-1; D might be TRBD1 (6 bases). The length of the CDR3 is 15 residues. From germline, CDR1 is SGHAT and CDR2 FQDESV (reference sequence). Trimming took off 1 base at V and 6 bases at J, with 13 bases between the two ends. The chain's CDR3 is CASSLGGRGRNEQFF. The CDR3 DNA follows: TGTGCCAGCAGCTTAGGGGGCAGGGGACGCAATGAGCAGTTCTTC.

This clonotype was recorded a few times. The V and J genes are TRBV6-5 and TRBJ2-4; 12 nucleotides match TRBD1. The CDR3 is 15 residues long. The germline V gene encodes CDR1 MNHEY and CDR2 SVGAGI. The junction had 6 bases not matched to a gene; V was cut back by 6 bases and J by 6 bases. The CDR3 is CASSHGTGGSNIQYF. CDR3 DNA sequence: TGTGCCAGCAGCCATGGGACAGGGGGCTCAAACATTCAGTACTTC.

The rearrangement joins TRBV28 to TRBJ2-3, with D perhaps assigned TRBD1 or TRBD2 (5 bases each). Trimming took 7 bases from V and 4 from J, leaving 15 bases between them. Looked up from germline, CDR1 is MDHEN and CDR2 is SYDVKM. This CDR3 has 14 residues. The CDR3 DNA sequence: TGTGCCAGCACCCGGGGCGGTTCCCCAGATACGCAGTATTTT. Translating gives CASTRGGSPDTQYF.

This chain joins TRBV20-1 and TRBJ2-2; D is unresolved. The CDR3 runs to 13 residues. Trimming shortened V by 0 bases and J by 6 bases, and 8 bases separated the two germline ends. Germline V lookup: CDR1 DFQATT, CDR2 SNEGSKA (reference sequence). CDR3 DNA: TGCAGTGCTAGAGATTGGGGATCCGGGGAGCTGTTTTTT. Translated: CSARDWGSGELFF.

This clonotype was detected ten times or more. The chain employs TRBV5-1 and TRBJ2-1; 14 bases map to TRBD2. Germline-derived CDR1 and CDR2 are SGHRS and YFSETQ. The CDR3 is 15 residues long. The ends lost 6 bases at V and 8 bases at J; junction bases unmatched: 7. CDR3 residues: CASTRGTSGGDEQFF. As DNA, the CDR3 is TGCGCCAGCACCCGCGGGACTAGCGGGGGAGATGAGCAGTTCTTC.

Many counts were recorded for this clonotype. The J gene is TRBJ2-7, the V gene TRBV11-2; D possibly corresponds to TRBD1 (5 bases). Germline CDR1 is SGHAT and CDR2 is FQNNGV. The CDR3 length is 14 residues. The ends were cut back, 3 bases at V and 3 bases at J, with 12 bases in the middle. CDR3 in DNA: TGTGCCAGCAGCTTCGGAACAGACAGCTACGAGCAGTACTTC. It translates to CASSFGTDSYEQYF.

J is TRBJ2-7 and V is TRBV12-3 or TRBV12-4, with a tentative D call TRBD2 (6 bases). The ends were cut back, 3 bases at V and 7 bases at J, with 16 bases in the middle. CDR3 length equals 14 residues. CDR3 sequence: CASSFGQGGGEQYF. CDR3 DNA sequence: TGTGCCAGCAGTTTTGGGCAGGGAGGAGGAGAGCAGTACTTC.

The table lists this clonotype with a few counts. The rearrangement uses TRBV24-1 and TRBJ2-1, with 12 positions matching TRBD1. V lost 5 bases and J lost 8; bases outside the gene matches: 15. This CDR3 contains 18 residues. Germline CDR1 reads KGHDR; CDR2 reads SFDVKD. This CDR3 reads CATSGASGTGGSWDEQFF. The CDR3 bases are TGTGCCACCAGTGGTGCGTCCGGGACAGGGGGCTCCTGGGATGAGCAGTTCTTC.

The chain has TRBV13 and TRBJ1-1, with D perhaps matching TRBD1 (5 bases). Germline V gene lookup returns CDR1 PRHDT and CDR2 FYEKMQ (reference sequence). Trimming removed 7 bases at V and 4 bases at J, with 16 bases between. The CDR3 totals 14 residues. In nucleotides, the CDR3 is TGTGCCAGCAACCGAATGGGAGGGACCACTGAAGCTTTCTTT. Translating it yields CASNRMGGTTEAFF.

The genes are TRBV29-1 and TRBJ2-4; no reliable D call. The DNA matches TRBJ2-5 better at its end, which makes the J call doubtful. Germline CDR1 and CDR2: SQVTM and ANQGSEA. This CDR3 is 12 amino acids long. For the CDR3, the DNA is TGCAGCGTTGGTCGCGGTTCGGAGACCCAGTACTTC. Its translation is CSVGRGSETQYF.

CDR3 sequence: CATSNRDSDYTDTQYF. CDR3 sequence (DNA): TGTGCCACCAGTAACAGAGACTCGGACTACACAGATACGCAGTATTTT. The rearrangement uses TRBV15 and TRBJ2-3, with D possibly TRBD2 on 6 matching bases. Trimming removed 6 bases from V and 2 bases from J, with 18 bases in between. The CDR3 contains 16 residues. Germline-derived CDR1 and CDR2 are LNHNV and YYDKDF (reference sequence).

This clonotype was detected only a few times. The CDR3 spells CASNDRLTSGSYEQYF. The CDR3 nucleotides are TGTGCCAGCAATGACCGTCTGACTAGCGGGAGTTACGAGCAGTACTTC. The V and J genes are TRBV6-6 and TRBJ2-7; TRBD2 matches at 12 bases. Germline V gene lookup returns CDR1 MNHNY and CDR2 SVGAGI (reference sequence). J lost 4 bases, V lost 7 bases, and 11 bases had no gene match. This CDR3 is built from 16 residues.

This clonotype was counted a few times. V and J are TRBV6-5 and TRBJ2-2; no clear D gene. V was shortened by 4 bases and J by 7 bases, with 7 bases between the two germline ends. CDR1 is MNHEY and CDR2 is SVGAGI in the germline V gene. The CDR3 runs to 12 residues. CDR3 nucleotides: TGTGCCAGCAGTTTGACGAACGGGGAGCTGTTTTTT. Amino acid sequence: CASSLTNGELFF.

The CDR3 is CASSPGNLAPRETQYF. The CDR3, as DNA: TGTGCCAGCAGCCCCGGAAATCTCGCGCCTAGGGAGACCCAGTACTTC. V is TRBV7-2 and J is TRBJ2-5; no definite D call. Deletions cut 5 bases from V and 5 bases from J, with 21 bases between. This CDR3 spans 16 amino acids. Per germline, CDR1 SGHTA and CDR2 FQGNSA. Filled out from reference TRBV7-2 and TRBJ2-5, the complete variable domain reads GAGVSQSPSNKVTEKGKDVELRCDPISGHTALYWYRQSLGQGLEFLIYFQGNSAPDKSGLPSDRFSAERTGGSVSTLTIQRTQQEDSAVYLCASSPGNLAPRETQYFGPGTRLLVL.

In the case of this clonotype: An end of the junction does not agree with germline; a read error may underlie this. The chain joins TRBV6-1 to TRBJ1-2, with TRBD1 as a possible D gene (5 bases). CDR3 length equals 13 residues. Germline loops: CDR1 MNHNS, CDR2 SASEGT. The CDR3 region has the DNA TGTGCCAGCGGTGAAGGGGTCGACTATGGCTACACCTTC. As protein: CASGEGVDYGYTF.

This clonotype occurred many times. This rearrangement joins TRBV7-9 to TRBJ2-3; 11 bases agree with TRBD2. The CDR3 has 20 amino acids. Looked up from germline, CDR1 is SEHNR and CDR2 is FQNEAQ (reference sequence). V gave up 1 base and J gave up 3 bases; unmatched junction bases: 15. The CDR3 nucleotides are TGTGCCAGCAGCTTAGGTTCGGGACTAGCGGCCTTTGATCGTACAGATACGCAGTATTTT. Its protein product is CASSLGSGLAAFDRTDTQYF.

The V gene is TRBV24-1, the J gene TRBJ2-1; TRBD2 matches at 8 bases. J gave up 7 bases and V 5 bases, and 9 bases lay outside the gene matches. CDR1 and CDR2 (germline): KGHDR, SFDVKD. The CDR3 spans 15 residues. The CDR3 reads CATSVPAGGKNEQFF. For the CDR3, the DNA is TGTGCCACCAGTGTCCCGGCGGGAGGTAAGAATGAGCAGTTCTTC.

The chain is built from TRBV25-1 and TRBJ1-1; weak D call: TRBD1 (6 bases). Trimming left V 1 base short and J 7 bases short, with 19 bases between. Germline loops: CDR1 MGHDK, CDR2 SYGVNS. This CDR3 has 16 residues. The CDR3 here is CASSESRSGDLIEAFF. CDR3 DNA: TGTGCCAGCAGTGAATCCCGGTCAGGGGATTTGATTGAAGCTTTCTTT.